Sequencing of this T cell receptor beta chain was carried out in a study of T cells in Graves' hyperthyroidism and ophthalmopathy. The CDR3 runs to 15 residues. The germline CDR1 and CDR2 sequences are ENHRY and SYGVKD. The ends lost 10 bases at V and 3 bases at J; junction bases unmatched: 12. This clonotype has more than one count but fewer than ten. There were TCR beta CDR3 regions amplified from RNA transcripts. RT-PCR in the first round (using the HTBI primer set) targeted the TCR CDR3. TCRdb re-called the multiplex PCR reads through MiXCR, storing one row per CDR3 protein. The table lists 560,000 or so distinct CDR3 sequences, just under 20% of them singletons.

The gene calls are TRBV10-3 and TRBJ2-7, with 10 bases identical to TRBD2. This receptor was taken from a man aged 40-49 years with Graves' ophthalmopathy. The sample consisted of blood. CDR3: CATSFGLAELYEQYF. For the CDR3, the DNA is TGTGCCACTTCATTTGGACTAGCGGAACTCTACGAGCAGTACTTC.